Here is one T cell receptor (beta chain) with its context. This sample was included in a study of PD-L1 blockade in urothelial cancer. The table came from immunoSEQ multiplex PCR; TCRdb's copy has only in-frame clones and leaves some out. The top ten clones hold around 5.3% of a sample with about 82,000 clones, about 85% of them seen once. The CDR3 is made up of 16 amino acids. In germline, CDR1 is SGHNT, CDR2 YYREEE (reference sequence). The ends were cut back, 0 bases at V and 0 bases at J, with 12 bases in the middle. The chain has TRBV5-4 and TRBJ1-2; no firm D call. The TCR originated in a woman in her sixties or seventies with urothelial cancer. The starting material was PBMCs, obtained around atezolizumab (anti-PD-L1) treatment. CDR3 coding DNA: TGTGCCAGCAGCTTGGCCTTTGCACAGCCTAACTATGGCTACACCTTC. Translated, it gives CASSLAFAQPNYGYTF.